One sample yielded the 27 T cell receptor beta chains listed below, sequenced in a study of OX40 agonist ivuxolimab in advanced cancers. Assay used: immunoSEQ multiplex PCR; TCRdb lists only in-frame clones, some missing. Counted here are tens of thousands of clones, approximately 86% occurring once; the ten biggest clones make up 0.6% to 0.8%. Sample: CD4+ or CD8+ T cells sorted from blood, taken in a trial of the OX40 agonist ivuxolimab. The source is an adult with an advanced solid tumor such as melanoma, head and neck, liver or kidney cancer.

The chain uses TRBV30 and TRBJ1-5; 7 bases map to TRBD1. The germline gives CDR1 GTSNPN, CDR2 SVGIG (reference sequence). The CDR3 is 13 amino acids. V shed 7 bases and J 4 bases; nucleotides not matched to a gene: 7. This CDR3 reads CALAGQANQPQHF. The CDR3 coding sequence is TGTGCCTTGGCCGGACAGGCGAATCAGCCCCAGCATTTT.

The genes are TRBV5-6 and TRBJ2-7; possibly TRBD1 for D (6 bases). Germline CDR1 is SGHDT and CDR2 is YYEEEE. The CDR3 length is 16 residues. The V and J ends lost 6 bases and 1 base respectively, with 20 bases between them. The CDR3 region has the DNA TGTGCCAGCACGAAATTGGGCAGGGGAGAATCCTACGAGCAGTACTTC. Its protein product is CASTKLGRGESYEQYF.

The V call is TRBV10-3, the J call TRBJ1-3, with D perhaps matching TRBD1 (6 bases). Germline CDR1 and CDR2: ENHRY and SYGVKD. V was pared by 3 bases and J by 6 bases, with 15 bases between. This CDR3 has 15 amino acids. The CDR3 coding sequence is TGTGCCATCAGTGACCCACAGGGAACTTTAAACACCATATATTTT. Protein sequence: CAISDPQGTLNTIYF.

This clone is medium-sized by share. The chain uses TRBV15 and TRBJ2-1; 7 positions match TRBD2. The CDR3 extends over 13 amino acids. The germline CDR1 and CDR2 sequences are LNHNV and YYDKDF (reference sequence). Losses at the gene ends were 8 bases for V and 1 base for J; bases not matched to a gene: 2. This CDR3 is CATGGDSYNEQFF. In DNA form, the CDR3 reads TGTGCCACCGGGGGGGATTCCTACAATGAGCAGTTCTTC.

The chain is built from TRBV4-1 and TRBJ1-1; tentatively, D is TRBD1 (5 bases). In germline, CDR1 is MGHRA, CDR2 YSYEKL. CDR3 length: 14 amino acids. V was trimmed by 1 base and J by 11 bases, leaving 17 bases between them. The CDR3 DNA sequence: TGCGCCAGCAGCCAAGGATTCTTGGGGCTAGGGGCTTTCTTT. It specifies CASSQGFLGLGAFF.

The sample holds a few counts of this clone. The rearrangement uses TRBV4-1 and TRBJ1-3; D is possibly TRBD1 (5 bases). CDR3 length: 13 residues. With 10 bases removed from V and 0 bases from J, the gap between germline ends came to 10 bases. Germline V gives CDR1 MGHRA, CDR2 YSYEKL. The CDR3 DNA sequence: TGCGCCACTCGACAGCACTCTGGAAACACCATATATTTT. Amino acid sequence: CATRQHSGNTIYF.

The chain recombines TRBV5-1 with TRBJ2-3; D may be TRBD1 or TRBD2 (6 bases each). The V gene lost 7 bases and the J gene lost 3 bases, with 21 bases spanning the gap. CDR3 size: 16 residues. The V gene's germline CDR1 is SGHRS and CDR2 YFSETQ. The CDR3 bases are TGCGCCAGCGGGACTGGGCTACAGGGTGGGACAGATACGCAGTATTTT. Its translation is CASGTGLQGGTDTQYF.

The chain couples TRBV10-1 to TRBJ1-5; the match to TRBD1 covers 8 bases. The CDR3 runs 19 residues. Germline V lookup: CDR1 WNHNN, CDR2 SYGVQD (reference sequence). Losses at the gene ends were 6 bases for V and 2 bases for J; bases not matched to a gene: 18. For the CDR3, the DNA is TGCGCCAGCAGGGAGGCCGGGACAGGTTCGTTTTGTGGCAATCAGCCCCAGCATTTT. As protein: CASREAGTGSFCGNQPQHF.

This sequence joins TRBV5-4 and TRBJ1-2; no definite D call. The V gene lost 0 bases and the J gene lost 8 bases, with 14 bases spanning the gap. The length of the CDR3 is 14 residues. The V gene's germline CDR1 is SGHNT and CDR2 YYREEE (reference sequence). CDR3 sequence reads: CASSLVEGTRGYTF. CDR3 coding DNA: TGTGCCAGCAGCTTGGTCGAGGGAACCAGGGGCTACACCTTC.

The chain couples TRBV7-2 to TRBJ2-1; TRBD1 might be the D (6 bases). Trimming pared 5 bases from V and 8 bases from J, leaving 10 bases between. The CDR3 is made up of 12 amino acids. The germline gives CDR1 SGHTA, CDR2 FQGNSA. CDR3 protein: CASSTDRYEQFF. Here the CDR3 DNA reads TGTGCCAGCAGCACTGACAGGTATGAGCAGTTCTTC.

The V and J genes are TRBV2 and TRBJ2-3; 9 positions agree with TRBD2. CDR1 and CDR2 (germline): SNHLY, FYNNEI. The V gene end was trimmed by 7 bases and the J gene end by 3 bases; junction bases not matched to a gene: 17. The CDR3 totals 18 residues. This CDR3 is CASIRMAGGLAGTDTQYF. As DNA, the CDR3 is TGTGCCAGCATTAGGATGGCCGGAGGCCTAGCGGGGACAGATACGCAGTATTTT.

In its sample, this clone was seen once. V and J are TRBV5-1 and TRBJ2-6; TRBD1 matches 12 bases. Germline assignment: CDR1 SGHRS and CDR2 YFSETQ. This CDR3 is built from 22 residues. Trimming removed 2 bases from V and 0 bases from J; junction bases left unmatched: 15. CDR3 DNA: TGCGCCAGCAGCTTCACCGGGACAGGGGGCCAGCGGGTTCGCTCTGGGGCCAACGTCCTGACTTTC. Translating it yields CASSFTGTGGQRVRSGANVLTF. The full variable domain, its missing parts supplied by reference TRBV5-1 and TRBJ2-6, is KAGVTQTPRYLIKTRGQQVTLSCSPISGHRSVSWYQQTPGQGLQFLFEYFSETQRNKGNFPGRFSGRQFSNSRSEMNVSTLELGDSALYLCASSFTGTGGQRVRSGANVLTFGAGSRLTVL.

The chain combines TRBV19 with TRBJ1-2, with a weak D call TRBD1 (5 bases). The germline V gene has CDR1 LNHDA and CDR2 SQIVND (reference sequence). This CDR3 comprises 15 residues. The V end lost 3 bases, the J end lost 4 bases, and 15 bases lay between the germline ends. The CDR3 nucleotides read TGTGCCAGTAGTATGGTGGGGCAGGGCGGCTATGGCTACACCTTC. It encodes CASSMVGQGGYGYTF.

V and J are TRBV30 and TRBJ1-6; a weak D match, TRBD1 (5 bases). This CDR3 contains 15 residues. In germline, CDR1 is GTSNPN, CDR2 SVGIG (reference sequence). V was clipped by 1 base and J by 5 bases, with 12 bases between them. The CDR3 bases are TGTGCCTGGAGTGGTGGGGGACTGAATAATTCACCCCTCCACTTT. As protein: CAWSGGGLNNSPLHF. The entire variable domain, with the rest obtained from reference TRBV30 and TRBJ1-6, is as follows: SQTIHQWPATLVQPVGSPLSLECTVEGTSNPNLYWYRQAAGRGLQLLFYSVGIGQISSEVPQNLSASRPQDRQFILSSKKLLLSDSGFYLCAWSGGGLNNSPLHFGNGTRLTVT.

The chain combines TRBV5-1 with TRBJ1-6; D might be TRBD1 (5 bases). Germline V gene sequence: CDR1 SGHRS, CDR2 YFSETQ. The CDR3 is made up of 17 amino acids. Trimming cost V 3 bases and J 6 bases, with 19 bases left between them. The CDR3 here is CASSWTDKAGSNSPLHF. CDR3 sequence (DNA): TGCGCCAGCAGCTGGACGGACAAGGCCGGGAGTAATTCACCCCTCCACTTT.

In this sample, this clone turned up once. V is TRBV6-5 and J is TRBJ1-1, with a weak D call TRBD1 (5 bases). The CDR3 consists of 14 residues. Germline-derived CDR1 and CDR2 are MNHEY and SVGAGI. The V gene lost 6 bases and the J gene lost 4 bases, with 15 bases spanning the gap. The CDR3 DNA is TGTGCCAGCAGAAAGGTAGGGGCGAGCACTGAAGCTTTCTTT. The encoded protein is CASRKVGASTEAFF.

The rearrangement links TRBV19 to TRBJ2-3; the D is unclear. The length of the CDR3 is 13 residues. Germline lookup yields CDR1 LNHDA and CDR2 SQIVND (reference sequence). V was clipped by 3 bases and J by 6 bases, with 10 bases between them. The DNA for the CDR3 is TGTGCCAGTAGTATCAACCGTCTGGATACGCAGTATTTT. Its protein is CASSINRLDTQYF.

This chain joins TRBV5-4 and TRBJ2-1; unclear D gene. Per germline, CDR1 SGHNT and CDR2 YYREEE (reference sequence). The CDR3 is 12 residues long. The germline V and J ends were trimmed by 1 base and 8 bases, with 7 bases remaining between them. CDR3 sequence: CASSLIGDEQFF. In DNA form, the CDR3 reads TGTGCCAGCAGCTTGATAGGCGATGAGCAGTTCTTC.

This chain connects TRBV19 to TRBJ2-6; TRBD1 aligns across 9 bases. CDR3 length equals 17 residues. Germline assignment: CDR1 LNHDA and CDR2 SQIVND (reference sequence). After removal of 4 bases from V and 3 bases from J, the junction contained 7 bases not matched to a gene. The DNA of the CDR3 is TGTGCCAGTAGTAGGAGGGGACAGGGAGATGGGGCCAACGTCCTGACTTTC. The encoded protein is CASSRRGQGDGANVLTF.

The V call is TRBV10-3, the J call TRBJ2-7; a possible D gene is TRBD2 (7 bases). The V and J ends lost 2 bases and 10 bases respectively, with 12 bases between them. Germline CDR1 is ENHRY and CDR2 is SYGVKD. The CDR3 runs to 12 residues. The CDR3 DNA reads as TGTGCCATCAGTGAGATAGGGGGGGACCAGTACTTC. Translation gives CAISEIGGDQYF.

This clone appeared a single time. The rearrangement joins TRBV5-4 to TRBJ1-6; D possibly corresponds to TRBD1 (6 bases). Per the germline V gene, CDR1 is SGHNT and CDR2 is YYREEE (reference sequence). V lost 4 bases and J lost 5, with 10 bases in between. The CDR3 totals 14 residues. The CDR3 reads CASSVGGNNSPLHF. DNA for the CDR3: TGTGCCAGCAGCGTAGGGGGTAATAATTCACCCCTCCACTTT. Looking up the rest from reference TRBV5-4 and TRBJ1-6 gives the full variable domain: ETGVTQSPTHLIKTRGQQVTLRCSSQSGHNTVSWYQQALGQGPQFIFQYYREEENGRGNFPPRFSGLQFPNYSSELNVNALELDDSALYLCASSVGGNNSPLHFGNGTRLTVT.

J is TRBJ1-4 and V is TRBV20-1; D gene uncertain. Trimming stripped 6 bases from V and 7 bases from J, with 9 bases between. The CDR3 has 11 residues. Germline V gene lookup returns CDR1 DFQATT and CDR2 SNEGSKA (reference sequence). The CDR3 DNA sequence: TGCAGTGCCGCTTTAAGTGAAAAACTGTTTTTT. It encodes CSAALSEKLFF.

This chain links TRBV6-1 with TRBJ2-3; 11 bases match TRBD1. V lost 5 bases, J lost 5 bases, and 6 bases stayed unmatched. This CDR3 has 15 amino acids. Germline V gene sequence: CDR1 MNHNS, CDR2 SASEGT. CDR3 region: CASSPDRGRVDTQYF. The CDR3 nucleotides read TGTGCCAGCAGTCCGGACAGGGGGCGCGTAGATACGCAGTATTTT.

The rearrangement joins TRBV5-6 to TRBJ1-5, with D perhaps matching TRBD1 (5 bases). This CDR3 has 15 residues. CDR1 is SGHDT, CDR2 YYEEEE, per germline. Trimming removed 4 bases at V and 4 bases at J, with 15 bases between. CDR3: CASSLGLPGNQPQHF. Here the CDR3 DNA reads TGTGCCAGCAGCCTGGGACTCCCCGGGAATCAGCCCCAGCATTTT.

The chain combines TRBV7-8 with TRBJ1-2, with D unresolved. This CDR3 contains 15 residues. The V gene's germline CDR1 is SGHVS and CDR2 FQNEAQ. V lost 1 base, J lost 5 bases, and 14 bases lay in between. DNA of the CDR3: TGTGCCAGCAGCTTAGATGAGACGGCTGGTTATGGCTACACCTTC. As protein: CASSLDETAGYGYTF. Full variable domain (outside the CDR3, taken from reference TRBV7-8 and TRBJ1-2): GAGVSQSPRYKVAKRGQDVALRCDPISGHVSLFWYQQALGQGPEFLTYFQNEAQLDKSGLPSDRFFAERPEGSVSTLKIQRTQQEDSAVYLCASSLDETAGYGYTFGSGTRLTVV.

This rearrangement joins TRBV7-8 to TRBJ1-5, with D uncertain. Per the germline V gene, CDR1 is SGHVS and CDR2 is FQNEAQ. The V gene lost 5 bases and the J gene lost 2 bases, with 22 bases spanning the gap. The CDR3 is 18 amino acids. The CDR3, as DNA: TGTGCCAGCAGCCCGGCCGGCCAGGTCCTAGGAGGCAATCAGCCCCAGCATTTT. This encodes CASSPAGQVLGGNQPQHF.

The gene calls are TRBV10-3 and TRBJ2-2; D possibly matches TRBD1 or TRBD2 (5 bases each). The CDR3 covers 14 residues. Germline values: CDR1 ENHRY, CDR2 SYGVKD. Trimming took off 10 bases at V and 4 bases at J, with 16 bases between the two ends. The CDR3 region is CATRRQGGTGELFF. The CDR3 region has the DNA TGTGCCACCCGGAGGCAGGGTGGCACCGGGGAGCTGTTTTTT.